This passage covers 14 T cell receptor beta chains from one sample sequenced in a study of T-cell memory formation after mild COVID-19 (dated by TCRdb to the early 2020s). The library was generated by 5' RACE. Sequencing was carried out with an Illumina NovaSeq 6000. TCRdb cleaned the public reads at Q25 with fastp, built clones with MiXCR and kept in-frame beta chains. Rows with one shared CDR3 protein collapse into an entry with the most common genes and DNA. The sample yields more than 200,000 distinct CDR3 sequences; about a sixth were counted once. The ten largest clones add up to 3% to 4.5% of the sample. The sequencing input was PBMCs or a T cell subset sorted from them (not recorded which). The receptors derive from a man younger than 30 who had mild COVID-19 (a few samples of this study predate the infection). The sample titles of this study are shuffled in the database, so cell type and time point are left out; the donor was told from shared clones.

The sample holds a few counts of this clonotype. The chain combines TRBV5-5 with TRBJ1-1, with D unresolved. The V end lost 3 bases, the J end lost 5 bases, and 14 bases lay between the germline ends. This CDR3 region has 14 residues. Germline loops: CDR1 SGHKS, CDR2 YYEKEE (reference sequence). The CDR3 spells CASSSDGQETEAFF. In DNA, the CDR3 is TGTGCCAGCAGCTCAGACGGCCAAGAGACTGAAGCTTTCTTT.

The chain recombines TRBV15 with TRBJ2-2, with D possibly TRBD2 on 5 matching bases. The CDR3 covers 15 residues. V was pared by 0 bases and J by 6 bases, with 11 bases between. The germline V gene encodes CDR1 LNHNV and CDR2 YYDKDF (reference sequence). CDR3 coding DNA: TGTGCCACCAGCAGAGATTTGAGGGAAGCCGGGGAGCTGTTTTTT. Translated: CATSRDLREAGELFF.

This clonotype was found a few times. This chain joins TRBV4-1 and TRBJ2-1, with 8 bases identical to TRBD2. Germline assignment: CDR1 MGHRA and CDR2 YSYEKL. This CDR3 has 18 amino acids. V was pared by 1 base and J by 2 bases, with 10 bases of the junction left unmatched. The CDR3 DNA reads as TGCGCCAGCAGCCAAGGGGACCAGCGGGGGCAGGCCTACAATGAGCAGTTCTTC. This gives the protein CASSQGDQRGQAYNEQFF.

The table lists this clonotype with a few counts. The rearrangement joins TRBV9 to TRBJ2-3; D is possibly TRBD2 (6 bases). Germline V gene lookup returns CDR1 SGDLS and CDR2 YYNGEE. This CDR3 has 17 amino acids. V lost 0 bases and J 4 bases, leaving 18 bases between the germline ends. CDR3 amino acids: CASSVAPPGLMADTQYF. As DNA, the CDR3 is TGTGCCAGCAGCGTAGCTCCTCCGGGACTCATGGCAGATACGCAGTATTTT.

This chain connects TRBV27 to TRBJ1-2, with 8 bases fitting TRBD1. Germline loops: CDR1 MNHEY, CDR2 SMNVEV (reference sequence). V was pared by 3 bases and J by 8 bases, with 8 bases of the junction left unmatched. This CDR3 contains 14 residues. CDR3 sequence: CASSFRTGIGGYTF. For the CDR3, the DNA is TGTGCCAGCAGTTTTAGGACAGGGATAGGAGGCTACACCTTC.

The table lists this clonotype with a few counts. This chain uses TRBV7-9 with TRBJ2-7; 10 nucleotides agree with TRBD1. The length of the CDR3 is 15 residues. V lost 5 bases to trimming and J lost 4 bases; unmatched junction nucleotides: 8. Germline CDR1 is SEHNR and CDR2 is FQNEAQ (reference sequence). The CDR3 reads CASSLPDRGRYEQYF. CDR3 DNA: TGTGCCAGCAGCCTACCGGACAGGGGGAGATACGAGCAGTACTTC.

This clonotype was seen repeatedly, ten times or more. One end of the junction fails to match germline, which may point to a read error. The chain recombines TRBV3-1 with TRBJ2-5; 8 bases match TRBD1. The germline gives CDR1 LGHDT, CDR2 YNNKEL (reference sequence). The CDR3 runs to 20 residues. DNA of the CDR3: TGTGCCAGCAGCCAAGAAGCCCGGCACAGGGGGGCGCTAGATCCCGAGATCCAGTACTTC. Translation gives CASSQEARHRGALDPEIQYF.

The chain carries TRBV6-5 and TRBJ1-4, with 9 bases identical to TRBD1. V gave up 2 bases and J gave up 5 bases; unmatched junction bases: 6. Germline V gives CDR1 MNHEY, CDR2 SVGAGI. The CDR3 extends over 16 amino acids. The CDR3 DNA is TGTGCCAGCAGTTACGGATCCGGGACAGGGAATGAAAAACTGTTTTTT. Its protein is CASSYGSGTGNEKLFF.

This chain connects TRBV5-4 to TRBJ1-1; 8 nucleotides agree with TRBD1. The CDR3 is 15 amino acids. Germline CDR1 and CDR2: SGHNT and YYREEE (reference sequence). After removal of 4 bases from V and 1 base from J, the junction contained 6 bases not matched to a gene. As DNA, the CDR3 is TGTGCCAGCAGCGCTCCCGGGACAGGGAACACTGAAGCTTTCTTT. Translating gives CASSAPGTGNTEAFF.

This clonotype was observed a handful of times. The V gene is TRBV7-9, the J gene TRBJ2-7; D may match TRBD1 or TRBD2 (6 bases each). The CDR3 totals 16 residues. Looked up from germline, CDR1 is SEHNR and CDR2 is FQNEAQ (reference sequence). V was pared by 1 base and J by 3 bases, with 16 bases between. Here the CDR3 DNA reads TGTGCCAGCAGCTTAGGTGGGGGGCTCTACAACTACGAGCAGTACTTC. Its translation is CASSLGGGLYNYEQYF. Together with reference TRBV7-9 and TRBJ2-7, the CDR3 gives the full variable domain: DTGVSQNPRHKITKRGQNVTFRCDPISEHNRLYWYRQTLGQGPEFLTYFQNEAQLEKSRLLSDRFSAERPKGSFSTLEIQRTEQGDSAMYLCASSLGGGLYNYEQYFGPGTRLTVT.

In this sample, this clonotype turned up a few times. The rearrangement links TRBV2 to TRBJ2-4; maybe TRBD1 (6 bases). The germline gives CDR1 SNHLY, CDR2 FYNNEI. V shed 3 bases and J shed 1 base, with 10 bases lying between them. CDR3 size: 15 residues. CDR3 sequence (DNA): TGTGCCAGCAGTGAGGGCCAGGGGGCCAAAAACATTCAGTACTTC. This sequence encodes CASSEGQGAKNIQYF.

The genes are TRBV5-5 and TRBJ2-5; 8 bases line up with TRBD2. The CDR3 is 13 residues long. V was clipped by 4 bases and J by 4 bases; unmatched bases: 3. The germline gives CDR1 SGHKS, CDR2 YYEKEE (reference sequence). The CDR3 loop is CASSRAGAETQYF. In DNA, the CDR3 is TGTGCCAGCAGCCGAGCGGGGGCAGAGACCCAGTACTTC.

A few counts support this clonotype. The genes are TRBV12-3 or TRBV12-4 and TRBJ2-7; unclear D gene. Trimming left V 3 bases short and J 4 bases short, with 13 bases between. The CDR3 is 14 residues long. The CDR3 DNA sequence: TGTGCCAGCAGTTTTGGGCTTGTTCGGTACGAGCAGTACTTC. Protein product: CASSFGLVRYEQYF.

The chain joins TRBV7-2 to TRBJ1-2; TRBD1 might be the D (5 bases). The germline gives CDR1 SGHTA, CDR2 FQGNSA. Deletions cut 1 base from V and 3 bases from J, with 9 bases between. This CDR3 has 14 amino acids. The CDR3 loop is CASSLDGTYYGYTF. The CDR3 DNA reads TGTGCCAGCAGCTTAGACGGGACGTACTATGGCTACACCTTC.